The 5 T cell receptor beta chains reported below all come from one sample, sequenced in a study of shared clonotypes between healthy human individuals (dated by TCRdb to 2018 to 2020). The library was produced with the immunoSEQ multiplex PCR assay. TCRdb holds this immuneACCESS table with in-frame rearrangements only. Some clones are missing; in checked studies, unresolved V genes explain under half, and the rest has no known cause. This sample comprises about 870,000 clones, around 93% of them detected only once. Less than 25% of the sample belongs to the ten largest clones. CD8 naive samples were obtained by positive selection for CCR7 among CD45RO-negative cells, yielding a CD45RA+CCR7+ population from which TemRA cells were excluded. Specimen: naive CD8+ T cells sorted from blood. This specimen's cell subset or site label, per the study, means: CD45RA+CCR7+. Source of these receptors: a man aged 25 to 40 in good health.

The chain has TRBV29-1 and TRBJ2-7, with D maybe TRBD2 (7 bases). The V end was cut by 7 bases, the J end by 1 base, with 20 bases between. This CDR3 is 15 amino acids long. Germline V CDR1 and CDR2: SQVTM, ANQGSEA. DNA for the CDR3: TGCAGCGGCGAAGGGGGGGGGACGGATTCCTACGAGCAGTACTTC. This encodes CSGEGGGTDSYEQYF.

The chain joins TRBV27 to TRBJ2-2; no reliable D call. Trimming removed 5 bases at V and 5 bases at J, with 12 bases between. This CDR3 is 14 amino acids long. In germline, CDR1 is MNHEY, CDR2 SMNVEV (reference sequence). The chain's CDR3 is CASSLIAGTGELFF. The CDR3 DNA is TGTGCCAGCAGTCTCATAGCTGGGACCGGGGAGCTGTTTTTT.

This clone was observed a handful of times. The V and J genes are TRBV10-3 and TRBJ2-7; TRBD1 agrees at 7 bases. V gave up 5 bases and J gave up 12 bases; unmatched junction bases: 7. The CDR3 extends over 11 amino acids. The germline gives CDR1 ENHRY, CDR2 SYGVKD. CDR3 in DNA: TGTGCCATCAGTAGGGACAGCATGAGGTACTTC. It encodes CAISRDSMRYF.

This clone was counted once. The rearrangement links TRBV4-1 to TRBJ2-2, with D possibly called TRBD1 or TRBD2 (5 bases each). Trimming cost V 3 bases and J 1 base, with 15 bases left between them. The germline V gene has CDR1 MGHRA and CDR2 YSYEKL. The length of the CDR3 is 17 residues. The CDR3 region is CASSHLPGTGNTGELFF. The CDR3 nucleotides read TGCGCCAGCAGCCATCTTCCCGGGACCGGGAACACCGGGGAGCTGTTTTTT.

The chain carries TRBV7-9 and TRBJ2-6; no reliable D call. With 3 bases removed from V and 3 bases from J, the gap between germline ends came to 0 bases. Germline CDR1 is SEHNR and CDR2 is FQNEAQ (reference sequence). The CDR3 consists of 12 residues. The CDR3 DNA is TGTGCCAGCAGCTTTGGGGCCAACGTCCTGACTTTC. It specifies CASSFGANVLTF.